The source of this TCR beta chain is a study of OX40 agonist ivuxolimab in advanced cancers. Clones were sequenced by immunoSEQ multiplex PCR, and TCRdb holds only the in-frame ones, with some missing. Among about 79,000 clones listed, around 90% were seen once. Germline lookup yields CDR1 PRHDT and CDR2 FYEKMQ (reference sequence). V was cut by 1 base and J by 4 bases, with 7 bases left in between. The CDR3 totals 13 residues. This specimen was CD4+ or CD8+ T cells sorted from blood, taken in a trial of the OX40 agonist ivuxolimab. This clonotype was sampled from an adult with an advanced solid tumor such as melanoma, head and neck, liver or kidney cancer. The rearrangement joins TRBV13 to TRBJ1-1; a possible D gene is TRBD1 (5 bases). The CDR3 region has the DNA TGTGCCAGCAGCTTAGAGAGGGGCACTGAAGCTTTCTTT. Translated, it gives CASSLERGTEAFF.